The 5 T cell receptor beta chains listed next were all sequenced from one sample in a study of cytomegalovirus exposure and HLA in healthy donors. 60 Vbeta and 13 Jbeta primers were used in PCR. TCRdb keeps only in-frame clones here, not all; method: immunoSEQ multiplex PCR. The table has 55,000 to 85,000 clones, around 72% seen once; the top ten hold roughly 12%. Sequenced: PBMCs. All receptors derive from a woman in her thirties or forties in good health and CMV-seropositive.

This clone is a singleton in its sample. The chain has TRBV9 and TRBJ2-3, with 12 bases matching TRBD2. Germline values: CDR1 SGDLS, CDR2 YYNGEE. V trimming: 2 bases; J trimming: 3 bases; junction bases outside the gene matches: 4. CDR3 size: 16 residues. The CDR3 is CASSVGLAGGTDTQYF. CDR3 bases: TGTGCCAGCAGCGTGGGGCTAGCGGGGGGGACAGATACGCAGTATTTT.

This clone is medium-sized (0.01 to 0.1%) within its sample. V and J are TRBV2 and TRBJ1-5; no clear D gene. The V end was cut by 8 bases, the J end by 3 bases, with 11 bases between. CDR1 is SNHLY, CDR2 FYNNEI, per germline. The CDR3 length is 13 residues. The CDR3 sequence: CASGEQDNQPQHF. DNA of the CDR3: TGTGCCAGCGGAGAACAAGACAATCAGCCCCAGCATTTT. Using reference TRBV2 and TRBJ1-5 for the parts outside the CDR3, the full variable domain is EPEVTQTPSHQVTQMGQEVILRCVPISNHLYFYWYRQILGQKVEFLVSFYNNEISEKSEIFDDQFSVERPDGSNFTLKIRSTKLEDSAMYFCASGEQDNQPQHFGDGTRLSIL.

The CDR3 region is CATESSQDCQPQHF. The CDR3 region has the DNA TGTGCCACCGAGAGTTCTCAAGATTGCCAGCCCCAGCATTTT. The rearrangement uses TRBV9 and TRBJ1-5, with unresolved D. CDR3 length equals 14 residues. The germline CDR1 and CDR2 sequences are SGDLS and YYNGEE. V was clipped by 9 bases and J by 7 bases, with 20 bases between them.

The chain has TRBV6-1 and TRBJ1-3, with D tentatively TRBD1 (5 bases). Germline V lookup: CDR1 MNHNS, CDR2 SASEGT. Trimming took 3 bases from V and 1 from J, leaving 13 bases between them. The length of the CDR3 is 16 residues. CDR3 bases: TGTGCCAGCAGTGAGGTGACAGCGATTTCTGGAAACACCATATATTTT. Translating it yields CASSEVTAISGNTIYF.

This chain uses TRBV7-9 with TRBJ2-1; possibly TRBD2 for D (6 bases). Trimming pared 3 bases from V and 0 bases from J, leaving 12 bases between. The CDR3 is made up of 16 amino acids. The germline V gene encodes CDR1 SEHNR and CDR2 FQNEAQ (reference sequence). CDR3 loop: CASSFPAGSSYNEQFF. The CDR3 nucleotides are TGTGCCAGCAGCTTCCCTGCCGGGAGCTCCTACAATGAGCAGTTCTTC.